This T cell receptor beta chain was obtained from a study of blood T cells in healthy people across ages. Sample-barcoded 5' priming and a J-beta primer mix drove a second PCR of roughly 6 to 12 cycles. TCRdb re-derived calls from the 5' RACE reads in MiXCR, one entry per CDR3 protein. The sample yields roughly 900,000 distinct CDR3 sequences, around 46% seen once. This CDR3 spans 16 amino acids. The germline gives CDR1 LNHNV, CDR2 YYDKDF (reference sequence). V lost 0 bases, J lost 0 bases, and 10 bases lay in between. The chain combines TRBV15 with TRBJ2-3, with D tentatively TRBD2 (6 bases). The sequencing input was blood. The sequence came from a man aged 25 to 40 in good health. CDR3 in amino acids: CATSRDGGASTDTQYF. The CDR3 nucleotides read TGTGCCACCAGCAGAGACGGCGGGGCTAGCACAGATACGCAGTATTTT.